Sequencing of this TCR beta chain was carried out in a study of OX40 agonist ivuxolimab in advanced cancers. Study as a whole: Treatment received earlier with anti-PD-1, anti-PD-L1 or anti-CTLA-4 agents was allowed, and under 50% had some.

Peripheral blood came from all dose cohorts at three timepoints. V lost 3 bases to trimming and J lost 4 bases; unmatched junction nucleotides: 3. This CDR3 region has 14 residues. Germline CDR1 SGHAT, CDR2 FQNNGV. Measured with immunoSEQ multiplex PCR; TCRdb has only the in-frame clones, and not every one. The data show approximately 70,000 clones, about 77% seen once. On this clone: Other nucleotide sequences from this sample produce the same CDR3.

The chain is built from TRBV11-2 and TRBJ1-2; 9 bases line up with TRBD1. The sequence was obtained from an adult with an advanced solid tumor such as melanoma, head and neck, liver or kidney cancer. Sequencing used CD4+ or CD8+ T cells sorted from blood, obtained in a trial of the OX40 agonist ivuxolimab. The CDR3 loop reads CASSFAGQGYGYTF. Written as DNA, the CDR3 is TGTGCCAGCAGCTTTGCGGGACAGGGCTATGGCTACACCTTC. Variable domain in full (rest from reference TRBV11-2 and TRBJ1-2): EAGVAQSPRYKIIEKRQSVAFWCNPISGHATLYWYQQILGQGPKLLIQFQNNGVVDDSQLPKDRFSAERLKGVDSTLKIQPAKLEDSAVYLCASSFAGQGYGYTFGSGTRLTVV.